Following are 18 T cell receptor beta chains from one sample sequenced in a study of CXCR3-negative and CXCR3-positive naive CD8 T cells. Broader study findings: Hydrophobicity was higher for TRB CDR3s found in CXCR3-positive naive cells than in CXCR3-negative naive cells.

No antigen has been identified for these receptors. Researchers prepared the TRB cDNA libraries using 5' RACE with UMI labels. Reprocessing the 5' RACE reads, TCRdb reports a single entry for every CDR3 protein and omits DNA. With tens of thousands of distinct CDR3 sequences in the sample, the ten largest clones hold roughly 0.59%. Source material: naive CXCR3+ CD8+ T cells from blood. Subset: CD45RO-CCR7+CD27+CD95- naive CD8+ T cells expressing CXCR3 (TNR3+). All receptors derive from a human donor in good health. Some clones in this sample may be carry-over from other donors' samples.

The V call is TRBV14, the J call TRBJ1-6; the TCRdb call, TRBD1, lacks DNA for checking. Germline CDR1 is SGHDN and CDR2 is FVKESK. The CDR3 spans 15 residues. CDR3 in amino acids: CASSTRDSYNSPLHF.

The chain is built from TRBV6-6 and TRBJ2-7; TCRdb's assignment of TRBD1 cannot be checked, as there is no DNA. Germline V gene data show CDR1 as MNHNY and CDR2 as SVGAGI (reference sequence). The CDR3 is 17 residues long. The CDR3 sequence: CASSYFSKGATLYEQYF.

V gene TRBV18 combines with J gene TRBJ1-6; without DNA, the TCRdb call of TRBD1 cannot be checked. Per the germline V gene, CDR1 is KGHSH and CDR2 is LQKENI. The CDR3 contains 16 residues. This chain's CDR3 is CASSPWNPGRDSPLHF.

Here the CDR3 reads CSARPPGQLSTYEQYF. The chain has TRBV20-1 and TRBJ2-7; TCRdb selects TRBD1, and the lack of DNA leaves this call unchecked. The V gene's germline CDR1 is DFQATT and CDR2 SNEGSKA (reference sequence). CDR3 size: 16 residues.

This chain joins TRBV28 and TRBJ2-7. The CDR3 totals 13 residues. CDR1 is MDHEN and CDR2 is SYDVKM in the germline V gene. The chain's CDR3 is CASSLRVTYEQYF.

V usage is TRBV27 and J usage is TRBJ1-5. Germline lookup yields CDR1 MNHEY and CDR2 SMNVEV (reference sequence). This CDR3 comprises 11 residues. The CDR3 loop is CASGRRQPQHF.

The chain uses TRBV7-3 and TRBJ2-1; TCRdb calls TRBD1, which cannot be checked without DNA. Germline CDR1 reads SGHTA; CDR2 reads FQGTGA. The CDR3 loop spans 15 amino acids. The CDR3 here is CASSLTGADYDEQFF.

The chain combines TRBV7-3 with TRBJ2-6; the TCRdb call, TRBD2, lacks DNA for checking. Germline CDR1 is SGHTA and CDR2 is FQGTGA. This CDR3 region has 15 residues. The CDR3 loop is CASSLMGAGANVLTF.

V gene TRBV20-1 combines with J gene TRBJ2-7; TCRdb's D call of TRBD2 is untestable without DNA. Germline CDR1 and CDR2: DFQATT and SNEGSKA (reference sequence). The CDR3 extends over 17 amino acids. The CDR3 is CSARDLASGRAKDEQYF.

The CDR3 region is CSVKDSRDTEAFF. This chain connects TRBV29-1 to TRBJ1-1; TCRdb's assignment of TRBD1 cannot be checked, as there is no DNA. Germline-derived CDR1 and CDR2 are SQVTM and ANQGSEA. The CDR3 covers 13 residues.

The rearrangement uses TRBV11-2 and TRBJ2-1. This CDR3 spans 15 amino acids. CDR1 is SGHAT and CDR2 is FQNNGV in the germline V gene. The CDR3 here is CASTLSGSSYNEQFF. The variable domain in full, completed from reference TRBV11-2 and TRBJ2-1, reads EAGVAQSPRYKIIEKRQSVAFWCNPISGHATLYWYQQILGQGPKLLIQFQNNGVVDDSQLPKDRFSAERLKGVDSTLKIQPAKLEDSAVYLCASTLSGSSYNEQFFGPGTRLTVL.

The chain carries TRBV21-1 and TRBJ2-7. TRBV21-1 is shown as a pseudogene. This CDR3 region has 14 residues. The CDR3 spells CASSKVTIRYEQYF.

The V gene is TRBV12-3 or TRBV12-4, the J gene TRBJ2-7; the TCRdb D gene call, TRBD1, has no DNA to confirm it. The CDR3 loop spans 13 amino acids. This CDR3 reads CASSPGHTYEQYF.

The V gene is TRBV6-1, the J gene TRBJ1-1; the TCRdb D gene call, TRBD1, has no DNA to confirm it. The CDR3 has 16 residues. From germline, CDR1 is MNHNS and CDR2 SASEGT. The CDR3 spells CASSESQGYLDSEAFF.

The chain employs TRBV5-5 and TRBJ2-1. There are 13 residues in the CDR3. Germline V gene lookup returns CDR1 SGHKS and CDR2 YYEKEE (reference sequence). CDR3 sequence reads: CASSFDLPGEQFF.

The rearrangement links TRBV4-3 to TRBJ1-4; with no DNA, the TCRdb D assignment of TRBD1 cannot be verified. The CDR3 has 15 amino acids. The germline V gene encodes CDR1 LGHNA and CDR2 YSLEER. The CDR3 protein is CASSQDGAENEKLFF.

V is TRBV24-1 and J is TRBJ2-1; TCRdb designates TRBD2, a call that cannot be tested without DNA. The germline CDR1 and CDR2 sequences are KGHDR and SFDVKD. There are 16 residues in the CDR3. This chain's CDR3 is CATSDLPGREYNEQFF.

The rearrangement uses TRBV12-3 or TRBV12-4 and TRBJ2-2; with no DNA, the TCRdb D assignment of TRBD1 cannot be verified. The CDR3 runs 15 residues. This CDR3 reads CASSPRGGGTGELFF.